The rows below give T cell receptor beta chains drawn from one sample of a study of blood T cell repertoires in COVID-19. Assay: immunoSEQ multiplex PCR; the TCRdb copy retains only in-frame clones and omits some. The sample has 200,000 to 250,000 clones, more than 75% seen once. The specimen sequenced was peripheral blood. The origin of the receptors is a middle-aged man who had recovered from COVID-19. Each CDR3 is given with its conserved first and last residue. The D gene is left open where the match is weak. The size of a clone is reported for some rows only, either as once, few or many, or as a class for expanded clones.

V gene	J gene	D gene	clone size	CDR3 protein	CDR3 DNA
TRBV27	TRBJ2-2	TRBD1	few	CASSLDRGDTGELFF	TGTGCCAGCAGTTTAGACAGGGGCGACACCGGGGAGCTGTTTTTT
TRBV30	TRBJ2-3	NA	NA	CAWTARGRTDTQYF	TGTGCCTGGACCGCTCGTGGGCGCACAGATACGCAGTATTTT
TRBV9	TRBJ2-1	TRBD1	NA	CASSVGDRGNEQFF	TGTGCCAGCAGCGTAGGGGACAGGGGCAATGAGCAGTTCTTC
TRBV7-9	TRBJ1-1	NA	NA	CASSSPGLLNTEAFF	TGTGCCAGCAGCTCCCCGGGACTCTTGAACACTGAAGCTTTCTTT
TRBV7-2	TRBJ2-3	TRBD2	few	CASSAGGPQDTQYF	TGTGCCAGCAGCGCGGGAGGACCCCAAGATACGCAGTATTTT
TRBV5-5	TRBJ1-5	TRBD1	once	CASSLTDRTSNQPQHF	TGTGCCAGCAGCTTGACGGACAGGACAAGCAATCAGCCCCAGCATTTT
TRBV28	TRBJ2-6	NA	NA	CASSLLTGFNVLTF	TGTGCCAGCAGTTTACTGACAGGTTTCAACGTCCTGACTTTC
TRBV5-3	TRBJ2-3	TRBD2	NA	CAWEGLGLAGSTDTQYF	TGTGCCTGGGAGGGGTTAGGACTAGCGGGGAGCACAGATACGCAGTATTTT
TRBV30	TRBJ1-1	NA	NA	CAWNGYTEAFF	TGTGCCTGGAACGGGTACACTGAAGCTTTCTTT
TRBV7-8	TRBJ2-2	NA	NA	CASRTDSFTGELFF	TGTGCCAGCAGAACGGACAGCTTCACCGGGGAGCTGTTTTTT
TRBV5-6	TRBJ2-7	TRBD2	NA	CASSFGGYEQYF	TGTGCCAGCAGCTTCGGGGGGTACGAGCAGTACTTC
TRBV10-3	TRBJ2-3	TRBD2	NA	CAISESLAGRLDTQYF	TGTGCCATCAGTGAGTCCCTAGCGGGTCGGTTAGATACGCAGTATTTT
TRBV27	TRBJ2-7	NA	NA	CASRSDRLIYEQYF	TGTGCCAGCAGATCAGACAGGTTGATCTACGAGCAGTACTTC
TRBV5-6	TRBJ2-5	NA	NA	CASSRVSQETQYF	TGTGCCAGCAGCCGAGTTAGCCAAGAGACCCAGTACTTC
TRBV10-2	TRBJ1-3	NA	few	CASRGMGATHSGNTIYF	TGCGCCAGCAGGGGTATGGGGGCGACCCACTCTGGAAACACCATATATTTT
TRBV5-5	TRBJ1-3	NA	few	CASSQDSSGNTIYF	TGTGCCAGCAGCCAAGACAGCTCTGGAAACACCATATATTTT
TRBV28	TRBJ2-3	NA	NA	CASSTDSPTSTQYF	TGTGCCAGCAGCACGGACAGCCCCACATCTACGCAGTATTTT
TRBV7-9	TRBJ1-4	NA	NA	CASSRAQGREKLFF	TGTGCCAGCAGTCGGGCCCAGGGCCGTGAAAAACTGTTTTTT
TRBV19	TRBJ2-5	NA	NA	CASSIPGPTGQETQYF	TGTGCCAGTAGTATACCCGGCCCCACAGGGCAAGAGACCCAGTACTTC
TRBV12-3/TRBV12-4	TRBJ2-7	NA	NA	CASSRSPSYEQYF	TGTGCCAGCAGTAGGTCGCCTAGCTACGAGCAGTACTTC
TRBV19	TRBJ1-3	NA	NA	CVSRPDFSGNTIYF	TGTGTCTCAAGGCCCGACTTCTCTGGAAACACCATATATTTT
TRBV5-1	TRBJ2-2	TRBD2	NA	CASSMGLNGELFF	TGCGCCAGCAGCATGGGACTAAACGGGGAGCTGTTTTTT
TRBV13	TRBJ2-7	NA	NA	CASSLGRSSYEQYF	TGTGCCAGCAGCTTAGGGAGGAGCTCCTACGAGCAGTACTTC
TRBV4-2	TRBJ2-7	NA	NA	CASSQSGLKGTYEQYF	TGTGCCAGCAGCCAAAGCGGCTTGAAAGGGACCTACGAGCAGTACTTC
TRBV4-1	TRBJ2-7	TRBD2	NA	CASSHRLAASYEQYF	TGCGCCAGCAGCCACCGACTAGCGGCTTCCTACGAGCAGTACTTC
TRBV6-5	TRBJ1-4	TRBD1	once	CASSTSGTGGGKLFF	TGTGCCAGCAGTACATCCGGGACAGGGGGTGGAAAACTGTTTTTT
TRBV27	TRBJ2-7	TRBD2	few	CASSFRPLIGGTSYEQYF	TGTGCCAGCAGTTTCCGACCCTTGATCGGGGGGACCTCCTACGAGCAGTACTTC
TRBV19	TRBJ1-1	TRBD1	NA	CASSFGTGGTEAFF	TGTGCCAGTAGCTTTGGGACAGGGGGCACTGAAGCTTTCTTT
TRBV3-1/TRBV3-2	TRBJ2-5	NA	NA	CASSQGFRGSQETQYF	TGTGCCAGCAGCCAAGGGTTTAGAGGGAGTCAAGAGACCCAGTACTTC
TRBV28	TRBJ2-5	TRBD1	once	CASSLPGTAKETQYF	TGTGCCAGCAGTTTACCCGGGACAGCCAAAGAGACCCAGTACTTC
TRBV28	TRBJ1-6	NA	NA	CASSLAASPYSPLHF	TGTGCCAGCAGTTTGGCGGCGTCCCCTTATTCACCCCTCCACTTT
TRBV19	TRBJ2-7	TRBD2	NA	CASSIEAGGYEQYF	TGTGCCAGTAGTATCGAAGCGGGAGGGTACGAGCAGTACTTC
TRBV28	TRBJ2-7	NA	NA	CASRTSTGPSYEQYF	TGTGCCAGCAGGACTTCGACAGGCCCCTCCTACGAGCAGTACTTC
TRBV5-1	TRBJ2-2	TRBD1	NA	CASRGTGHAGELFF	TGCGCCAGCAGGGGGACAGGTCATGCCGGGGAGCTGTTTTTT
TRBV12-3/TRBV12-4	TRBJ2-2	NA	once	CASSWLSGELFF	TGTGCCAGCAGTTGGCTCTCCGGGGAGCTGTTTTTT
TRBV2	TRBJ1-2	NA	NA	CASSDGAVSYGYTF	TGTGCCAGCAGTGATGGGGCAGTCTCCTATGGCTACACCTTC
TRBV7-9	TRBJ2-3	NA	NA	CASSFRERTDTQYF	TGTGCCAGCAGCTTCCGGGAACGGACAGATACGCAGTATTTT
TRBV9	TRBJ2-2	NA	once	CASSVGGREFNTGELFF	TGTGCCAGCAGCGTGGGTGGACGGGAATTCAACACCGGGGAGCTGTTTTTT
TRBV3-1/TRBV3-2	TRBJ2-3	NA	NA	CASSYTTGFPSDTQYF	TGTGCCAGCAGCTATACGACAGGTTTTCCATCAGATACGCAGTATTTT
TRBV5-1	TRBJ2-3	TRBD2	NA	CASSLEGLVSDTQYF	TGCGCCAGCAGCTTGGAGGGACTAGTCTCTGATACGCAGTATTTT
TRBV13	TRBJ2-3	TRBD2	NA	CASAGGGRTDTQYF	TGTGCCAGCGCGGGCGGCGGGAGAACAGATACGCAGTATTTT
TRBV27	TRBJ2-7	TRBD2	NA	CASSPRLAVPYEQYF	TGTGCCAGCAGTCCTCGACTAGCGGTCCCCTACGAGCAGTACTTC
TRBV19	TRBJ1-5	NA	NA	CASSIRQGRGQPQHF	TGTGCCAGTAGTATAAGGCAGGGGAGGGGACAGCCCCAGCATTTT
TRBV6-1	TRBJ2-3	TRBD1	NA	CASSEIGGYTQYF	TGTGCCAGCAGTGAAATAGGGGGCTATACGCAGTATTTT
TRBV18	TRBJ2-7	TRBD1	NA	CASSDQGAYEQYF	TGTGCCAGCTCCGACCAGGGGGCCTACGAGCAGTACTTC
TRBV7-2	TRBJ1-4	TRBD1	NA	CASSLAGRQGNEKLFF	TGTGCCAGCAGCTTAGCAGGGAGACAGGGTAATGAAAAACTGTTTTTT
TRBV19	TRBJ2-7	TRBD2	NA	CASSMGGGPSYEQYF	TGTGCCAGTAGTATGGGCGGGGGGCCCTCCTACGAGCAGTACTTC
TRBV12-3/TRBV12-4	TRBJ1-1	NA	NA	CASSFRNTEAFF	TGTGCCAGCAGTTTTAGGAACACTGAAGCTTTCTTT
TRBV18	TRBJ2-3	NA	NA	CASSPGEGTDTQYF	TGTGCCAGCTCACCCGGCGAGGGCACAGATACGCAGTATTTT
TRBV5-6	TRBJ2-2	NA	NA	CASLIGGAYTGELFF	TGTGCCAGCCTAATTGGGGGGGCATACACCGGGGAGCTGTTTTTT
TRBV15	TRBJ1-3	NA	NA	CATSGGNSGNTIYF	TGTGCCACCAGCGGGGGGAATTCTGGAAACACCATATATTTT
TRBV7-8	TRBJ2-4	TRBD2	few	CASSLEVSSGRPIGKNIQYF	TGTGCCAGCAGCTTAGAAGTCAGTAGCGGGAGGCCCATTGGAAAAAACATTCAGTACTTC
TRBV29-1	TRBJ1-5	NA	once	CSVDGNYSNQPQHF	TGCAGCGTTGACGGCAACTATAGCAATCAGCCCCAGCATTTT